Here is one TCR beta chain with its context. The protocol was immunoSEQ multiplex PCR, while the TCRdb copy is restricted to in-frame clones and leaves out a portion. Found here are about 60,000 clones, about nine tenths of them singletons; the top ten hold approximately 5.8%. Between the trimmed V and J ends, which lost 5 bases and 6 bases, there was a span of 14 bases. The germline CDR1 and CDR2 sequences are PRHDT and FYEKMQ (reference sequence). The CDR3 has 14 amino acids. These data are taken from a study of T cell changes during pregnancy in multiple sclerosis. This receptor was obtained from a female donor in good health, enrolled as a control in a pregnancy study. The V call is TRBV13, the J call TRBJ1-5; D might be TRBD1 (6 bases). Sequences were derived from peripheral blood, sampled in the third trimester of pregnancy. The CDR3 DNA reads TGTGCCAGCAGCGAGGGGAGGGGGAGTCAGCCCCAGCATTTT. Amino acids: CASSEGRGSQPQHF. Combining the CDR3 with reference TRBV13 and TRBJ1-5 gives the whole variable domain AAGVIQSPRHLIKEKRETATLKCYPIPRHDTVYWYQQGPGQDPQFLISFYEKMQSDKGSIPDRFSAQQFSDYHSELNMSSLELGDSALYFCASSEGRGSQPQHFGDGTRLSIL.